A selection of T cell receptor beta chains follows, all from one sample in a study of vaccination and CD4 T cells after COVID-19. Each CDR3 protein gets one entry after TCRdb re-called the PCR reads with MiXCR. The sample carries 24,000 or so distinct CDR3 sequences, 35% to 55% recorded once. These receptors' antigens are unknown. The sequencing input was CD4+ T cells from blood, cultured in vitro. These receptors all come from a human donor who had recovered from COVID-19. Both conserved end residues are part of each CDR3. Fields, in order: V gene, clone size, J gene, D gene, CDR3 DNA, CDR3 protein. A D gene is named only where the DNA matches it firmly. A clone size is listed for some rows: how often the clone was seen (once, few, many), or a class if it is expanded.

V gene: TRBV27
clone size: -
J gene: TRBJ2-7
D gene: -
CDR3 DNA: TGTGCCAGCAGTTTTAAACCGGGCCCCTCCTACGAGCAGTACTTC
CDR3 protein: CASSFKPGPSYEQYF

V gene: TRBV19
clone size: once
J gene: TRBJ1-5
D gene: -
CDR3 DNA: TGTGCCAGTAGTACGTCGGGACGGGAGAATCAGCCCCAGCATTTT
CDR3 protein: CASSTSGRENQPQHF

V gene: TRBV7-2
clone size: -
J gene: TRBJ2-2
D gene: -
CDR3 DNA: TGTGCCAGCAGCCAAGATCGGGAATACTGGACTGCGAACACCGGGGAGCTGTTTTTT
CDR3 protein: CASSQDREYWTANTGELFF

V gene: TRBV20-1
clone size: -
J gene: TRBJ1-5
D gene: TRBD1
CDR3 DNA: TGCAGTGCACGGACCGGGACAGGGGAACAGCCCCAGCATTTT
CDR3 protein: CSARTGTGEQPQHF

V gene: TRBV19
clone size: -
J gene: TRBJ2-4
D gene: -
CDR3 DNA: TGTGCCAGTAGTATGGTGACAGATAAAAACATTCAGTACTTC
CDR3 protein: CASSMVTDKNIQYF

V gene: TRBV27
clone size: -
J gene: TRBJ2-7
D gene: -
CDR3 DNA: TGTGCCAGCGGACTTAAACCGCTACCATCCTACGAGCAGTACTTC
CDR3 protein: CASGLKPLPSYEQYF

V gene: TRBV11-2
clone size: few
J gene: TRBJ2-3
D gene: -
CDR3 DNA: TGTGCCAGCAGCTTAGGGGGGCCTCTTGGTACGCAGTATTTT
CDR3 protein: CASSLGGPLGTQYF

V gene: TRBV28
clone size: few
J gene: TRBJ2-5
D gene: -
CDR3 DNA: TGTGCCAGCCGAGGTTCCAGGGGAGAGACCCAGTACTTC
CDR3 protein: CASRGSRGETQYF

V gene: TRBV7-8
clone size: few
J gene: TRBJ2-7
D gene: -
CDR3 DNA: TGTGCCAGCAGCTTGGGCCCCACGGCTGAGCAGTACTTC
CDR3 protein: CASSLGPTAEQYF

V gene: TRBV21-1
clone size: -
J gene: TRBJ1-5
D gene: -
CDR3 DNA: TGTGCCAGCAGCAAACTCCCCGCCAGGAGGGTACGACCCAACAATCAGCCCCAGCATTTT
CDR3 protein: CASSKLPARRVRPNNQPQHF

V gene: TRBV27
clone size: -
J gene: TRBJ2-1
D gene: TRBD1
CDR3 DNA: TGTGCCAGCAGTTTACTAGGAAAGGGGGCGCTGAATGAGCAGTTCTTC
CDR3 protein: CASSLLGKGALNEQFF

V gene: TRBV6-5
clone size: -
J gene: TRBJ2-2
D gene: -
CDR3 DNA: TGTGCCAGCAGTTACGGACTCACGAACACCGGGGAGCTGTTTTTT
CDR3 protein: CASSYGLTNTGELFF

V gene: TRBV24-1
clone size: -
J gene: TRBJ1-4
D gene: -
CDR3 DNA: TGTGCCACCAGTGCCTCACTACCGACAAGTGGGGTCGAGAAACTGTTTTTT
CDR3 protein: CATSASLPTSGVEKLFF

V gene: TRBV4-3
clone size: -
J gene: TRBJ1-2
D gene: TRBD1
CDR3 DNA: TGCGCCAGCAGCCAAGCCATGACAGGGACCTATGGCTACACCTTC
CDR3 protein: CASSQAMTGTYGYTF

V gene: TRBV5-4
clone size: -
J gene: TRBJ2-3
D gene: TRBD1
CDR3 DNA: TGTGCCAGCAGCTTTCGGACAGGTTCGGATACGCAGTATTTT
CDR3 protein: CASSFRTGSDTQYF

V gene: TRBV12-5
clone size: once
J gene: TRBJ1-1
D gene: TRBD1
CDR3 DNA: TGTGCTAGTGGTTTGGGACAGGGGACTGAAGCTTTCTTT
CDR3 protein: CASGLGQGTEAFF

V gene: TRBV20-1
clone size: -
J gene: TRBJ2-7
D gene: TRBD2
CDR3 DNA: TGCAGTGCTAGGCCGGGACTAGCGGGGCTAAGAACCTACGAGCAGTACTTC
CDR3 protein: CSARPGLAGLRTYEQYF

V gene: TRBV7-6
clone size: few
J gene: TRBJ2-1
D gene: -
CDR3 DNA: TGTGCCAGCAGCTTAGAGGCAACCGCCAATGAGCAGTTCTTC
CDR3 protein: CASSLEATANEQFF

V gene: TRBV7-6
clone size: -
J gene: TRBJ2-2
D gene: -
CDR3 DNA: TGTGCCAGCAGCTTAGTTTCAGGACTCCCGAACACCGGGGAGCTGTTTTTT
CDR3 protein: CASSLVSGLPNTGELFF

V gene: TRBV11-3
clone size: -
J gene: TRBJ2-2
D gene: -
CDR3 DNA: TGTGCCAGCAGCTCCCCGAGGGGGAACACCGGGGAGCTGTTTTTT
CDR3 protein: CASSSPRGNTGELFF

V gene: TRBV20-1
clone size: few
J gene: TRBJ2-2
D gene: TRBD2
CDR3 DNA: TGCAGTGCCCATTCGCCTAGCGGGAACACCGGGGAGCTGTTTTTT
CDR3 protein: CSAHSPSGNTGELFF

V gene: TRBV28
clone size: -
J gene: TRBJ1-1
D gene: -
CDR3 DNA: TGTGCCAGCAAGAAAGATCACACTGAAGCTTTCTTT
CDR3 protein: CASKKDHTEAFF

V gene: TRBV7-9
clone size: few
J gene: TRBJ1-5
D gene: -
CDR3 DNA: TGTGCCAGCAACCTCCGCGCGGGTCAGTATCAGCCCCAGCATTTT
CDR3 protein: CASNLRAGQYQPQHF

V gene: TRBV24-1
clone size: few
J gene: TRBJ1-2
D gene: -
CDR3 DNA: TGTGCCACCAGTGATTCCCGGGACACAACCTTACTAGATGGCTACACCTTC
CDR3 protein: CATSDSRDTTLLDGYTF

V gene: TRBV6-1
clone size: -
J gene: TRBJ2-7
D gene: TRBD1
CDR3 DNA: TGTGCCAGCAGTAAACAGGGGGGTGGCTACGAGCAGTACTTC
CDR3 protein: CASSKQGGGYEQYF

V gene: TRBV20-1
clone size: -
J gene: TRBJ2-1
D gene: TRBD2
CDR3 DNA: TGCAGTGCTAGAGACCCTAGCGGCCTGAGCTCCTACAATGAGCAGTTCTTC
CDR3 protein: CSARDPSGLSSYNEQFF

V gene: TRBV2
clone size: -
J gene: TRBJ2-7
D gene: -
CDR3 DNA: TGTGCTACCTCGATTGGGTCCTACGAGCAGTACTTC
CDR3 protein: CATSIGSYEQYF

V gene: TRBV7-9
clone size: -
J gene: TRBJ2-5
D gene: -
CDR3 DNA: TGTGACAGCAGCTTGATGGGCCAAGAGACCCAGTACTTC
CDR3 protein: CDSSLMGQETQYF

V gene: TRBV6-5
clone size: -
J gene: TRBJ2-7
D gene: TRBD2
CDR3 DNA: TGTGCCAGCAGTTATATTAGCGGGAGCTACGAGCAGTACTTC
CDR3 protein: CASSYISGSYEQYF

V gene: TRBV20-1
clone size: -
J gene: TRBJ2-5
D gene: TRBD2
CDR3 DNA: TGCAGTGCGGGAAGGACTAGCGGCCAAGAGACCCAGTACTTC
CDR3 protein: CSAGRTSGQETQYF

V gene: TRBV7-2
clone size: few
J gene: TRBJ2-3
D gene: -
CDR3 DNA: TGTGCCAGCAGCTTAGAAGGACCGGGGACTCCTACGCAGTATTTT
CDR3 protein: CASSLEGPGTPTQYF

V gene: TRBV7-9
clone size: -
J gene: TRBJ2-7
D gene: TRBD1
CDR3 DNA: TGTGCCAGCAGCTCGGACAGGGGTTCCTACGAGCAGTACTTC
CDR3 protein: CASSSDRGSYEQYF

V gene: TRBV7-2
clone size: medium-sized
J gene: TRBJ2-1
D gene: TRBD2
CDR3 DNA: TGTGCCAGCAGACCCGGGACTAGCAGTTACAATGAGCAGTTCTTC
CDR3 protein: CASRPGTSSYNEQFF

V gene: TRBV20-1
clone size: -
J gene: TRBJ2-2
D gene: -
CDR3 DNA: TGCAGTGCTAGAGCATGGGGTACCGGGGAGCTGTTTTTT
CDR3 protein: CSARAWGTGELFF

V gene: TRBV7-6
clone size: -
J gene: TRBJ2-1
D gene: TRBD2
CDR3 DNA: TGTGCCAGCAGCTACCGAATAGCGGGGGACACCGACAATGAGCAGTTCTTC
CDR3 protein: CASSYRIAGDTDNEQFF

V gene: TRBV28
clone size: -
J gene: TRBJ2-3
D gene: TRBD2
CDR3 DNA: TGTGCCAGCAGAAAGGGCGGGAGCGCAGATACGCAGTATTTT
CDR3 protein: CASRKGGSADTQYF

V gene: TRBV19
clone size: -
J gene: TRBJ2-3
D gene: TRBD2
CDR3 DNA: TGTGCCAGTAGGAGACTAGCGGGAGTGGCAGATACGCAGTATTTT
CDR3 protein: CASRRLAGVADTQYF